This TCR beta chain was sequenced for a study of cytotoxic CD8 clonotypes in ibrutinib-treated CLL. Turning to the study itself: Median treatment time before response sampling was 12 months, range 6 to 36.

Repertoires were generated with immunoSEQ multiplex PCR, while TCRdb's copy carries only in-frame clones and drops some. The sample has 60,000 to 70,000 clones, approximately 57% seen once. This clone showed up just a few times. The CDR3 runs to 16 residues. V was pared by 6 bases and J by 1 base, with 15 bases between. From germline, CDR1 is PRHDT and CDR2 FYEKMQ (reference sequence). Around 2 micrograms of genomic DNA (from cryopreserved PBMCs) were used for TCR beta libraries. This TCR came from a human donor with chronic lymphocytic leukemia. Sample: PBMCs, taken after 12 months of ibrutinib treatment. The V call is TRBV13, the J call TRBJ2-2, with D perhaps TRBD1 (7 bases). CDR3 protein: CASRLQGGRNTGELFF. The DNA of the CDR3 is TGTGCCAGCAGACTTCAGGGGGGTCGGAACACCGGGGAGCTGTTTTTT.